The 28 T cell receptor beta chains below were found in one sample sequenced in a study of blood T cell repertoires in COVID-19. The repertoire was sequenced with immunoSEQ multiplex PCR; TCRdb's copy has only in-frame clones and lacks some. Of about 190,000 clones listed, about 83% were seen once; the top ten hold 3% to 3.5%. What was sequenced was PBMCs or T cells enriched from blood (not recorded which). These receptors came from a woman younger than 45 who had been exposed to COVID-19.

A few counts support this clone. J is TRBJ1-1 and V is TRBV5-1, with D possibly matching TRBD1 (5 bases). Trimming took 0 bases from V and 5 from J, leaving 5 bases between them. CDR1 is SGHRS, CDR2 YFSETQ, per germline. This CDR3 spans 12 amino acids. DNA for the CDR3: TGCGCCAGCAGCTTGGAGGGGACTGAAGCTTTCTTT. As protein: CASSLEGTEAFF.

V gene TRBV3-1 (or the pseudogene TRBV3-2) combines with J gene TRBJ1-6, with 7 nucleotides matching TRBD1. CDR1 and CDR2 (germline): LGHDT, YNNKEL (reference sequence). After removal of 4 bases from V and 9 bases from J, the junction contained 6 bases not matched to a gene. The CDR3 is made up of 14 amino acids. The CDR3 DNA reads TGTGCCAGCAGCCCGGACAGGACAAGTTCACCCCTCCACTTT. Residues: CASSPDRTSSPLHF.

This clone came up once. The V gene is TRBV7-9, the J gene TRBJ1-4, with D possibly TRBD1 on 6 matching bases. This CDR3 region has 15 residues. Trimming stripped 4 bases from V and 5 bases from J, with 14 bases between. In germline, CDR1 is SEHNR, CDR2 FQNEAQ (reference sequence). In nucleotides, the CDR3 is TGTGCCAGCAGCTCGGGACCAGGGGAAAATGAAAAACTGTTTTTT. Its protein is CASSSGPGENEKLFF.

This chain connects TRBV18 to TRBJ2-2; TRBD1 aligns across 8 bases. The CDR3 totals 16 residues. The ends lost 2 bases at V and 0 bases at J; junction bases unmatched: 2. Germline V CDR1 and CDR2: KGHSH, LQKENI. CDR3 residues: CASSPSGGPNTGELFF. CDR3 DNA sequence: TGTGCCAGCTCACCATCAGGGGGCCCGAACACCGGGGAGCTGTTTTTT.

The chain carries TRBV14 and TRBJ2-7, with 10 bases that match TRBD2. After removal of 1 base from V and 4 bases from J, the junction contained 7 bases not matched to a gene. Per the germline V gene, CDR1 is SGHDN and CDR2 is FVKESK. There are 16 residues in the CDR3. For the CDR3, the DNA is TGTGCCAGCAGCCAAGGGTCGCCTAGCGGGGGTTACGAGCAGTACTTC. It encodes CASSQGSPSGGYEQYF.

The chain carries TRBV27 and TRBJ1-3; 7 bases align to TRBD1. CDR3 length: 16 residues. CDR1 MNHEY and CDR2 SMNVEV come from the germline V gene (reference sequence). The trim removed 5 bases at V and 3 bases at J, leaving 10 bases unmatched. CDR3 residues: CASSAQGPLGGNTIYF. CDR3 sequence (DNA): TGTGCCAGCAGTGCACAGGGGCCCCTTGGTGGAAACACCATATATTTT.

The rearrangement uses TRBV10-3 and TRBJ1-1, with 7 bases identical to TRBD1. The CDR3 consists of 15 residues. The germline V gene has CDR1 ENHRY and CDR2 SYGVKD. V shed 2 bases, J shed 7 bases, and the junction held 10 bases outside the gene matches. CDR3 nucleotide sequence: TGTGCCATCAGTGAGAATATGGCAGGGGGAATTGAAGCTTTCTTT. This gives the protein CAISENMAGGIEAFF.

This clone was detected only a few times. The chain is built from TRBV5-1 and TRBJ1-4, with 8 nucleotides matching TRBD1. V trimming: 1 base; J trimming: 9 bases; junction bases outside the gene matches: 14. Germline CDR1 is SGHRS and CDR2 is YFSETQ. This CDR3 comprises 17 residues. This CDR3 is CASSLSSDRGIGQKLFF. The CDR3 DNA is TGCGCCAGCAGCTTGTCAAGCGACAGGGGTATCGGTCAAAAACTGTTTTTT.

This chain links TRBV27 with TRBJ1-2; 9 bases fit TRBD1. J lost 6 bases, V lost 5 bases, and 16 bases had no gene match. Germline V gene data show CDR1 as MNHEY and CDR2 as SMNVEV (reference sequence). The CDR3 totals 17 residues. The CDR3 loop is CASSNSRDRASGNGYTF. The CDR3 DNA follows: TGTGCCAGCAGTAATAGCCGGGACAGGGCTTCCGGTAATGGCTACACCTTC.

The chain employs TRBV5-8 and TRBJ2-5; TRBD2 agrees at 16 bases. V shed 4 bases, J shed 3 bases, and the junction held 12 bases outside the gene matches. This CDR3 is 19 amino acids long. In germline, CDR1 is SGHTS, CDR2 YDEGEE. The CDR3 region has the DNA TGTGCCAGCAGCATGGGACTAGCGGGGGGGCACGGATTTAAAGAGACCCAGTACTTC. Residues: CASSMGLAGGHGFKETQYF.

V usage is TRBV9 and J usage is TRBJ1-6; TRBD1 aligns across 7 bases. The CDR3 sequence is 15 residues long. The junction had 8 bases not matched to a gene; V was cut back by 2 bases and J by 9 bases. Looked up from germline, CDR1 is SGDLS and CDR2 is YYNGEE. CDR3 DNA: TGTGCCAGCAGCGTCGGACAGGCTAGGAGTTCACCCCTCCACTTT. Translating it yields CASSVGQARSSPLHF.

The chain has TRBV7-9 and TRBJ1-4, with D tentatively TRBD1 (5 bases). Deletions cut 10 bases from V and 0 bases from J, with 9 bases between. The CDR3 loop spans 13 amino acids. Germline CDR1 SEHNR, CDR2 FQNEAQ (reference sequence). CDR3 coding DNA: TGTGCCACCAGGGTAGCAACTAATGAAAAACTGTTTTTT. This encodes CATRVATNEKLFF.

In this sample, this clone turned up once. The rearrangement uses TRBV6-2 or TRBV6-3 and TRBJ1-4, with D uncertain. The V end lost 5 bases, the J end lost 3 bases, and 13 bases lay between the germline ends. The CDR3 loop spans 15 amino acids. Germline-derived CDR1 and CDR2 are MNHEY and SVGEGT. This chain's CDR3 is CASSRTKRANEKLFF. CDR3 bases: TGTGCCAGCAGTAGGACTAAACGGGCTAATGAAAAACTGTTTTTT.

This clone was counted only a few times. The chain has TRBV29-1 and TRBJ1-2; D call uncertain. CDR3 length equals 12 residues. Germline loops: CDR1 SQVTM, CDR2 ANQGSEA. Written as DNA, the CDR3 is TGCAGTGTCCCGCGGGGTAACTATGGCTACACCTTC. Amino acid sequence: CSVPRGNYGYTF.

The genes are TRBV7-2 and TRBJ2-2; no clear D gene. The CDR3 sequence is 14 residues long. Germline CDR1 is SGHTA and CDR2 is FQGNSA. The V gene lost 5 bases and the J gene lost 9 bases, with 16 bases spanning the gap. The CDR3 reads CASSPEHLGRELFF. As DNA, the CDR3 is TGTGCCAGCAGCCCAGAACACCTTGGCCGGGAGCTGTTTTTT.

CDR3 sequence: CASRPSNNQPQHF. CDR3 bases: TGTGCCAGCAGACCCTCTAACAATCAGCCCCAGCATTTT. The chain is built from TRBV2 and TRBJ1-5; D remains ambiguous. V was clipped by 6 bases and J by 3 bases, with 9 bases between them. The CDR3 length is 13 residues. CDR1 and CDR2 (germline): SNHLY, FYNNEI.

This clone was counted a few times. The genes are TRBV27 and TRBJ2-3, with 9 bases lining up with TRBD2. The germline CDR1 and CDR2 sequences are MNHEY and SMNVEV (reference sequence). V lost 5 bases, J lost 3 bases, and 9 bases stayed unmatched. The CDR3 is 16 residues long. DNA for the CDR3: TGTGCCAGCAGTCCCATAGCGGGGGACGTAACAGATACGCAGTATTTT. Its translation: CASSPIAGDVTDTQYF.

This clone appeared a single time. This rearrangement joins TRBV5-1 to TRBJ1-4; maybe TRBD1 (6 bases). The CDR3 covers 16 residues. The V and J ends lost 4 bases and 8 bases respectively, with 21 bases between them. Germline CDR1 SGHRS, CDR2 YFSETQ. The CDR3 spells CASSRAGTGLGEKLFF. The CDR3, as DNA: TGCGCCAGCAGCCGGGCCGGAACAGGGCTGGGGGAAAAACTGTTTTTT.

The V gene is TRBV5-1, the J gene TRBJ1-1; 11 nucleotides match TRBD1. The germline gives CDR1 SGHRS, CDR2 YFSETQ. V lost 0 bases to trimming and J lost 3 bases; unmatched junction nucleotides: 10. There are 18 residues in the CDR3. The CDR3 reads CASSLDEGTGGRYTEAFF. The CDR3 coding sequence is TGCGCCAGCAGCTTGGATGAGGGGACAGGGGGGAGGTACACTGAAGCTTTCTTT. Drawing the rest from reference TRBV5-1 and TRBJ1-1, the complete variable domain is KAGVTQTPRYLIKTRGQQVTLSCSPISGHRSVSWYQQTPGQGLQFLFEYFSETQRNKGNFPGRFSGRQFSNSRSEMNVSTLELGDSALYLCASSLDEGTGGRYTEAFFGQGTRLTVV.

The chain uses TRBV4-1 and TRBJ2-1, with a weak D call TRBD1 (6 bases). The CDR3 has 14 amino acids. In germline, CDR1 is MGHRA, CDR2 YSYEKL. Trimming took off 0 bases at V and 8 bases at J, with 11 bases between the two ends. The CDR3 region has the DNA TGCGCCAGCAGCCAAGATCAGGGGAGCCATGAGCAGTTCTTC. It encodes CASSQDQGSHEQFF.

V is TRBV5-1 and J is TRBJ2-5; the match to TRBD2 covers 9 bases. CDR1 and CDR2 from the germline V gene are SGHRS and YFSETQ. The V and J ends lost 0 bases and 2 bases, in that order; junction bases with no gene match: 8. CDR3 size: 17 residues. CDR3 bases: TGCGCCAGCAGCTTGGGACTAGCGGAAGCAAGGCAAGAGACCCAGTACTTC. This sequence encodes CASSLGLAEARQETQYF.

The chain combines TRBV6-5 with TRBJ2-3; 9 bases align to TRBD2. V dropped 6 bases and J dropped 0; count of bases not matched to a gene: 4. The CDR3 consists of 15 residues. CDR1 and CDR2 (germline): MNHEY, SVGAGI. The chain's CDR3 is CASSLAGTSTDTQYF. The CDR3 bases are TGTGCCAGCAGCCTAGCGGGGACTAGCACAGATACGCAGTATTTT.

This rearrangement joins TRBV6-5 to TRBJ2-2; possibly TRBD2 for D (5 bases). The germline V and J ends were trimmed by 2 bases and 1 base, with 11 bases remaining between them. This CDR3 has 16 residues. Looked up from germline, CDR1 is MNHEY and CDR2 is SVGAGI. The CDR3 DNA reads TGTGCCAGCAGTTACGGTGGACTCGTGAACACCGGGGAGCTGTTTTTT. Protein product: CASSYGGLVNTGELFF.

The V gene is TRBV6-2 or TRBV6-3, the J gene TRBJ1-2; D may be TRBD1 (6 bases). V lost 5 bases and J lost 7, with 26 bases in between. The CDR3 is 17 residues long. The germline V gene encodes CDR1 MNHEY and CDR2 SVGEGT. In nucleotides, the CDR3 is TGTGCCAGCAGTCGCCCCGCTTCGACAGGCCCAAGGAGTGGCTACACCTTC. Its translation is CASSRPASTGPRSGYTF.

V is TRBV7-2 and J is TRBJ1-1, with 7 bases identical to TRBD1. Trimming took 3 bases from V and 5 from J; bases not matched to a gene: 6. Germline CDR1 reads SGHTA; CDR2 reads FQGNSA. The CDR3 totals 14 residues. The CDR3 spells CASSFFRGPTEAFF. The DNA of the CDR3 is TGTGCCAGCAGCTTTTTTAGGGGGCCGACTGAAGCTTTCTTT.

The rearrangement uses TRBV12-5 and TRBJ2-2; TRBD2 matches at 7 bases. V was clipped by 1 base and J by 7 bases; unmatched bases: 9. Germline V gene lookup returns CDR1 LGHNT and CDR2 FRNRAP. This CDR3 contains 16 residues. The CDR3 reads CASGLGRLGGGGELFF. CDR3 nucleotide sequence: TGTGCTAGTGGTTTGGGGCGGCTCGGCGGGGGCGGGGAGCTGTTTTTT.

The chain carries TRBV2 and TRBJ1-6; 8 bases map to TRBD1. The CDR3 has 13 amino acids. Germline values: CDR1 SNHLY, CDR2 FYNNEI. V was pared by 9 bases and J by 13 bases, with 11 bases of the junction left unmatched. CDR3 bases: TGTGCCAGGACGGGACAGGACGGCCTTCCCCTCCACTTT. Translated: CARTGQDGLPLHF.

CDR3 loop: CASSARQGYTDTQYF. The CDR3 nucleotides read TGTGCCAGCAGTGCCCGACAGGGTTACACAGATACGCAGTATTTT. The V call is TRBV6-2 or TRBV6-3, the J call TRBJ2-3; 7 bases are shared with TRBD1. In germline, CDR1 is MNHEY, CDR2 SVGEGT. This CDR3 region has 15 residues. Trimming took 5 bases from V and 2 from J; bases not matched to a gene: 7.